The entry below describes one TCR beta chain. This entry belongs to a study of blood T cell repertoires in COVID-19. This CDR3 region has 15 residues. Germline V gene lookup returns CDR1 MGHRA and CDR2 YSYEKL. The ends were cut back, 4 bases at V and 7 bases at J, with 19 bases in the middle. Authors' analysis steps: Scientists estimated how many nucleated cells there were by amplifying reference gene primers. TCRdb's copy holds only in-frame clones and misses some; the assay was immunoSEQ multiplex PCR. The DNA gave D and trimming, while V, J and clone size come from that table. The sample shows roughly 250,000 clones, around 90% of them seen only once.

Sequenced material: PBMCs or T cells enriched from blood (not recorded which). The genes are TRBV4-1 and TRBJ1-2; the D gene is possibly TRBD1 (6 bases). The clonotype was recovered from a man aged 45-65 years who had been exposed to COVID-19. The CDR3 DNA is TGCGCCAGCAGCCCGAACTCGGCAGGGGATTTTGGCTACACCTTC. It is translated as CASSPNSAGDFGYTF.